This record looks at one T cell receptor beta chain sequence and its context. As handled by the study authors: From reference gene primer amplification, estimates of nucleated cell counts were derived. Sequencing was performed with immunoSEQ multiplex PCR; in TCRdb, only in-frame clones are kept and a portion is missing. Clone size and V and J calls were adopted from that table, with D and trimming inferred from the DNA. The sample lists a few hundred thousand clones; 70% to 90% were seen once. Germline V gives CDR1 SGHNT, CDR2 YYREEE (reference sequence). Trimming left V 5 bases short and J 1 base short, with 15 bases between. This CDR3 spans 15 amino acids. The record originates from a study of blood T cell repertoires in COVID-19. Study background: The study drew acute and convalescent COVID-19 samples from the United States, Italy and Spain. T cells, B-cell-depleted T cells, or PBMCs supplied cDNA or gDNA.

The material sequenced was peripheral blood. The gene calls are TRBV5-4 and TRBJ1-1; D is ambiguous. The sequence derives from a woman between 65 and 79 years old with active or convalescent COVID-19. CDR3 nucleotide sequence: TGTGCCAGCAGTCCCCGGAGGGCGGAGAACACTGAAGCTTTCTTT. This encodes CASSPRRAENTEAFF.